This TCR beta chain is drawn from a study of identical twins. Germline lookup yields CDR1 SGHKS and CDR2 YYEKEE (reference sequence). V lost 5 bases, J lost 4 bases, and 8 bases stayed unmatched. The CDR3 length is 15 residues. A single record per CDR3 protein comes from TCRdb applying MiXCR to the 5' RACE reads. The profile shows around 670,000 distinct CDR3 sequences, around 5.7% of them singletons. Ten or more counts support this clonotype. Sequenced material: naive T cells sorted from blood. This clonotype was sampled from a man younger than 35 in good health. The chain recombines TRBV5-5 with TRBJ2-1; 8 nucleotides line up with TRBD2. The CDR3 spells CASRWGTSGYNEQFF. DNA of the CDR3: TGTGCCAGCAGATGGGGTACTAGCGGATACAATGAGCAGTTCTTC.